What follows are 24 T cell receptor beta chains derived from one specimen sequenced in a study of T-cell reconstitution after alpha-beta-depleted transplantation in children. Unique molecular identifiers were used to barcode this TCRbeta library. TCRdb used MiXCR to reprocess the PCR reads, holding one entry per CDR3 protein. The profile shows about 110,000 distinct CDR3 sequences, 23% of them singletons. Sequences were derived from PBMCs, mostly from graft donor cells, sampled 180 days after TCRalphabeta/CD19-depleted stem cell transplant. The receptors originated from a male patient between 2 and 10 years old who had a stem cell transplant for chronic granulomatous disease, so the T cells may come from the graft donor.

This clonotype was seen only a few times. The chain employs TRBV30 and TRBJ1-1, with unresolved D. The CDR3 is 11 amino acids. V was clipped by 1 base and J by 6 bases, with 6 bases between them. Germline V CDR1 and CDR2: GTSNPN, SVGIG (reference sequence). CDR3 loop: CAWSASAEAFF. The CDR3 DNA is TGTGCCTGGAGTGCGAGTGCTGAAGCTTTCTTT.

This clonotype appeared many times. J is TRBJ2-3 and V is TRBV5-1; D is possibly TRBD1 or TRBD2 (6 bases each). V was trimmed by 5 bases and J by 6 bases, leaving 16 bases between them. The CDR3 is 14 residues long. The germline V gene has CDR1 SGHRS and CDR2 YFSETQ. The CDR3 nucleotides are TGCGCCAGCAGTCTGTCGGGGGCTCCGGATACGCAGTATTTT. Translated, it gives CASSLSGAPDTQYF.

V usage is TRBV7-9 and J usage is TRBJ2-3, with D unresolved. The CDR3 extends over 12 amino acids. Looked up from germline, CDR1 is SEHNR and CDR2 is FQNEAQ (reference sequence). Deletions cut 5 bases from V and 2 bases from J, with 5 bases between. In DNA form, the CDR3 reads TGTGCCAGCAGCGCCACCACAGATACGCAGTATTTT. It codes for CASSATTDTQYF.

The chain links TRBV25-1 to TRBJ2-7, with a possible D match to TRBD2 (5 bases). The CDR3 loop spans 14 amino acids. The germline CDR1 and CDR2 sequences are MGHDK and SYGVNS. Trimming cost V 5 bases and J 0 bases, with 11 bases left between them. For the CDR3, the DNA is TGTGCCAGCAGTTTCCCGGGGAGCTCCTACGAGCAGTACTTC. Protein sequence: CASSFPGSSYEQYF.

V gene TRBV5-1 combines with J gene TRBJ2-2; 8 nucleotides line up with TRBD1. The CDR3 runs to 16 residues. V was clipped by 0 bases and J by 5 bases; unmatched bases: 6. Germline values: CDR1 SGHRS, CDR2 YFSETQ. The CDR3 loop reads CASSLARGDRTGELFF. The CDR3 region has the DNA TGCGCCAGCAGCTTGGCCAGAGGGGACAGGACCGGGGAGCTGTTTTTT.

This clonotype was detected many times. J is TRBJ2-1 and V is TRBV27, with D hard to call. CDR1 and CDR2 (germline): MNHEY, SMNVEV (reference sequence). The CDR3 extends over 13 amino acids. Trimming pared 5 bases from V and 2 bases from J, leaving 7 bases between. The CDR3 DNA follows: TGTGCCAGCAGTCACGGAACCTACAATGAGCAGTTCTTC. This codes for CASSHGTYNEQFF.

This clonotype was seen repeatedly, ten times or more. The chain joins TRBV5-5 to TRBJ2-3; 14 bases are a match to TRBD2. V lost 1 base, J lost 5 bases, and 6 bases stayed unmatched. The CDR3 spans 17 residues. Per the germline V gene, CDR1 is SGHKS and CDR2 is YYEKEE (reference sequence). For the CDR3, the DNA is TGTGCCAGCAGCTTGTTCGGACTAGCGGGAGGTTTAGATACGCAGTATTTT. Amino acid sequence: CASSLFGLAGGLDTQYF.

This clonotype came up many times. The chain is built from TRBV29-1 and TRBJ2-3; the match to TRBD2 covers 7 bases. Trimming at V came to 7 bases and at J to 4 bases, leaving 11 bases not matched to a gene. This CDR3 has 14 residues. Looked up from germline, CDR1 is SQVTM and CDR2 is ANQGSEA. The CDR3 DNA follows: TGCAGCGCGCCGATGGGAGGGAGGGCAGATACGCAGTATTTT. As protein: CSAPMGGRADTQYF.

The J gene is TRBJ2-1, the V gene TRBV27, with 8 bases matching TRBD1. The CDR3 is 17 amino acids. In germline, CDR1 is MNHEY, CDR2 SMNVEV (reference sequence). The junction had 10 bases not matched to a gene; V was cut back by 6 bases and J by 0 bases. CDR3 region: CASSLRTGRPSYNEQFF. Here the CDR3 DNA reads TGTGCCAGCAGCCTAAGGACAGGGAGACCCTCCTACAATGAGCAGTTCTTC.

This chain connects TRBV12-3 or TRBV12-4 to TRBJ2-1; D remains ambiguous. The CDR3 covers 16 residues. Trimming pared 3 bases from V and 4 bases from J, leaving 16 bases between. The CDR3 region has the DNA TGTGCCAGCAGTTTCATCGGTGGCCTGGAGTACAATGAGCAGTTCTTC. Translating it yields CASSFIGGLEYNEQFF.

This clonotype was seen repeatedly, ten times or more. The CDR3 loop reads CASSQDLRFSTSYQETQYF. The CDR3 region has the DNA TGCGCCAGCAGCCAAGATCTTAGGTTTAGCACCTCGTACCAAGAGACCCAGTACTTC. V usage is TRBV4-1 and J usage is TRBJ2-5; D is unresolved. The CDR3 sequence is 19 residues long. Germline CDR1 reads MGHRA; CDR2 reads YSYEKL. Trimming removed 0 bases at V and 0 bases at J, with 20 bases between.

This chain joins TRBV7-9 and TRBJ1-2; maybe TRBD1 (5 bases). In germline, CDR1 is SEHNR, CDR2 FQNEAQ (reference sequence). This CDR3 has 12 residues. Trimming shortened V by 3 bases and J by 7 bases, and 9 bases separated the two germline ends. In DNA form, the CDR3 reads TGTGCCAGCAGCTTTGGGGCAAGTGGCTACACCTTC. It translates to CASSFGASGYTF. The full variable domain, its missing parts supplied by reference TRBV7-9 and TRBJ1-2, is DTGVSQNPRHKITKRGQNVTFRCDPISEHNRLYWYRQTLGQGPEFLTYFQNEAQLEKSRLLSDRFSAERPKGSFSTLEIQRTEQGDSAMYLCASSFGASGYTFGSGTRLTVV.

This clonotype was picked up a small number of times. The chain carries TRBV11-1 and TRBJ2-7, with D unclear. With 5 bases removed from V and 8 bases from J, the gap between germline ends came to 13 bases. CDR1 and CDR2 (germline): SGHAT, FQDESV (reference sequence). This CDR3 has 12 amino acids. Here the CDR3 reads CASSGLTPKQYF. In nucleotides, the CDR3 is TGTGCCAGCAGCGGGCTCACTCCGAAGCAGTACTTC.

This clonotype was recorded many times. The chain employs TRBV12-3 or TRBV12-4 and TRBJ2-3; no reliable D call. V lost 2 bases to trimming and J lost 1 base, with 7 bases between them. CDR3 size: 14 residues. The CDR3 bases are TGTGCCAGCAGTTTAATGGTGGGCACAGATACGCAGTATTTT. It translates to CASSLMVGTDTQYF.

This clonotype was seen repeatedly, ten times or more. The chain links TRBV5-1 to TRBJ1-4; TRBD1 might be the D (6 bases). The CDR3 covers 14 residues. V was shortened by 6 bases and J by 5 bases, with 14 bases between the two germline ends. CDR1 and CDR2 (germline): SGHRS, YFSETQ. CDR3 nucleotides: TGCGCCAGCACACGAGGGGGAAACAATGAAAAACTGTTTTTT. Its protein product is CASTRGGNNEKLFF.

The CDR3 DNA sequence: TGCAGTGCTACCCTAGGGACAACCACAGATACGCAGTATTTT. Its translation is CSATLGTTTDTQYF. V and J are TRBV20-1 and TRBJ2-3; weak D call: TRBD1 (6 bases). The germline gives CDR1 DFQATT, CDR2 SNEGSKA (reference sequence). This CDR3 contains 14 residues. V was cut by 4 bases and J by 2 bases, with 13 bases left in between.

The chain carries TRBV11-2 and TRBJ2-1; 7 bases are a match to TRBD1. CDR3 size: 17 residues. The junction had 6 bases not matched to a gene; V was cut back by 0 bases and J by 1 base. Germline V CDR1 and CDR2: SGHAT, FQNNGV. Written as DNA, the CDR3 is TGTGCCAGCAGCTTAGAGACAGGGAGTCGATCCTACAATGAGCAGTTCTTC. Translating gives CASSLETGSRSYNEQFF. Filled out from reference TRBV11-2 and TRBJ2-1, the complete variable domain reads EAGVAQSPRYKIIEKRQSVAFWCNPISGHATLYWYQQILGQGPKLLIQFQNNGVVDDSQLPKDRFSAERLKGVDSTLKIQPAKLEDSAVYLCASSLETGSRSYNEQFFGPGTRLTVL.

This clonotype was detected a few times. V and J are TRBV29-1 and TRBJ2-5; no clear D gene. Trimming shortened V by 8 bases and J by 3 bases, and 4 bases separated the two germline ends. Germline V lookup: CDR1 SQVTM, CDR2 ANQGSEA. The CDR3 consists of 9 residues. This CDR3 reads CSIEETQYF. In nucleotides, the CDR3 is TGCAGCATCGAAGAGACCCAGTACTTC.

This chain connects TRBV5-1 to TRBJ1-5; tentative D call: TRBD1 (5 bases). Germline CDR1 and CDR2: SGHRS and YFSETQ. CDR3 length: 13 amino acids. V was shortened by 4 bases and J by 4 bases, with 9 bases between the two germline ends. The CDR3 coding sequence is TGCGCCAGCAGCCGGGACGGGAATCAGCCCCAGCATTTT. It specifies CASSRDGNQPQHF.

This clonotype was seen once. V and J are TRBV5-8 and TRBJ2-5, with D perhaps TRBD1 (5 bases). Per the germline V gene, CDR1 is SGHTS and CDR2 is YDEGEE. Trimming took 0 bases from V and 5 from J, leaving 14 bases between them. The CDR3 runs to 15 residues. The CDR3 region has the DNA TGTGCCAGCAGCTTGGGACAGATAGGCCCGGAGACCCAGTACTTC. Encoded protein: CASSLGQIGPETQYF.

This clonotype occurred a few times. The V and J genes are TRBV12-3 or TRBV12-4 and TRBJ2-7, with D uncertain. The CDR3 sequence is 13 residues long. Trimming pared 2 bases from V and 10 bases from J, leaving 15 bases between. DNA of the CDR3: TGTGCCAGCAGTTTATTTCTAGGGTACGGACAGTACTTC. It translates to CASSLFLGYGQYF.

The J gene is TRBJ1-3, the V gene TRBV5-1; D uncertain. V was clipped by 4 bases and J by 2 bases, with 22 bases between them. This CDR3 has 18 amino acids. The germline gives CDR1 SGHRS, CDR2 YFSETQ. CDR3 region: CASSPRVSNWGTGNTIYF. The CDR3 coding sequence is TGCGCCAGCAGCCCGAGAGTGTCGAATTGGGGAACTGGAAACACCATATATTTT.

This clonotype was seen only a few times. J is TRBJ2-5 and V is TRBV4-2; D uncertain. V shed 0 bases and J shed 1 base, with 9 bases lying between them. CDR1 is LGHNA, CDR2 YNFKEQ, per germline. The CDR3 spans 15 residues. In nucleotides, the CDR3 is TGTGCCAGCAGCCAAGATCAGTCTACCCAAGAGACCCAGTACTTC. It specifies CASSQDQSTQETQYF.

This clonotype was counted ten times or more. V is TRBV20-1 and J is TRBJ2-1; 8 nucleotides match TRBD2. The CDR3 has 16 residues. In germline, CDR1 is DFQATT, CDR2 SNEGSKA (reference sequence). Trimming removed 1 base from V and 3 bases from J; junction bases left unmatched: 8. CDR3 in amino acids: CSARGAGTRDYNEQFF. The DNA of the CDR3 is TGCAGTGCTAGAGGTGCCGGGACTAGAGACTACAATGAGCAGTTCTTC.